One sample yielded the 16 T cell receptor beta chains listed below, sequenced in a study of control samples from healthy donors and cancer patients. Assay used: immunoSEQ multiplex PCR; TCRdb lists only in-frame clones, some missing. The table has around 130,000 clones, approximately 87% seen once. The sample was blood. The receptors stem from a man aged 25-40 years in good health.

V and J are TRBV11-2 and TRBJ2-2; TRBD1 matches 10 bases. Germline V gives CDR1 SGHAT, CDR2 FQNNGV. The CDR3 is made up of 14 amino acids. V lost 5 bases and J lost 9; bases outside the gene matches: 6. The CDR3 loop is CASSRRQGARELFF. CDR3 coding DNA: TGTGCCAGCAGCCGTCGACAGGGGGCGCGGGAGCTGTTTTTT.

This clone was observed once. The chain recombines TRBV11-2 with TRBJ1-6; a weak D match, TRBD1 (5 bases). V lost 5 bases to trimming and J lost 5 bases, with 22 bases between them. This CDR3 comprises 18 residues. The V gene's germline CDR1 is SGHAT and CDR2 FQNNGV. CDR3 loop: CASSKNFWPGRDNSPLHF. The CDR3 DNA is TGTGCCAGCAGCAAAAACTTTTGGCCGGGGCGCGATAATTCACCCCTCCACTTT. The full variable domain, rest sourced from reference TRBV11-2 and TRBJ1-6, is EAGVAQSPRYKIIEKRQSVAFWCNPISGHATLYWYQQILGQGPKLLIQFQNNGVVDDSQLPKDRFSAERLKGVDSTLKIQPAKLEDSAVYLCASSKNFWPGRDNSPLHFGNGTRLTVT.

CDR3 bases: TGTGCCAGCTCACCACCGGAGAATTCACCCCTCCACTTT. Its protein is CASSPPENSPLHF. J is TRBJ1-6 and V is TRBV18; D is unresolved. The V end lost 0 bases, the J end lost 7 bases, and 4 bases lay between the germline ends. The CDR3 spans 13 residues. Germline lookup yields CDR1 KGHSH and CDR2 LQKENI.

Turning to this clone: Other DNA sequences in this sample translate to the same CDR3. The gene calls are TRBV6-5 and TRBJ1-1; D gene uncertain. CDR3 length: 12 amino acids. Germline loops: CDR1 MNHEY, CDR2 SVGAGI. V dropped 2 bases and J dropped 6 bases, with 7 bases sitting between them. CDR3 in amino acids: CASSYRGAEAFF. As DNA, the CDR3 is TGTGCCAGCAGTTACCGTGGGGCTGAAGCTTTCTTT.

The gene calls are TRBV6-1 and TRBJ1-3; D gene ambiguous. Germline CDR1 reads MNHNS; CDR2 reads SASEGT. This CDR3 spans 16 amino acids. V was shortened by 2 bases and J by 4 bases, with 15 bases between the two germline ends. CDR3 in amino acids: CASSEWVRGPGNTIYF. The CDR3 bases are TGTGCCAGCAGTGAATGGGTCCGCGGGCCAGGAAACACCATATATTTT.

The chain recombines TRBV11-1 with TRBJ2-2; D gene unclear. Germline lookup yields CDR1 SGHAT and CDR2 FQDESV (reference sequence). CDR3 length equals 13 residues. V was pared by 5 bases and J by 7 bases, with 11 bases between. The CDR3 coding sequence is TGTGCCAGCAGCCCCCCAGGCGACGGGGAGCTGTTTTTT. Protein: CASSPPGDGELFF.

The chain recombines TRBV10-1 with TRBJ1-1, with 7 bases that match TRBD1. With V trimmed by 3 bases and J by 6 bases, 10 bases remained unmatched. This CDR3 has 15 residues. Germline CDR1 and CDR2: WNHNN and SYGVQD (reference sequence). CDR3 DNA: TGCGCCAGCAGTGATGGACAGGAGTATAGACCTGAAGCTTTCTTT. It yields the protein CASSDGQEYRPEAFF.

J is TRBJ2-2 and V is TRBV10-3; D may be TRBD1 or TRBD2 (6 bases each). Trimming took off 5 bases at V and 0 bases at J, with 10 bases between the two ends. Germline lookup yields CDR1 ENHRY and CDR2 SYGVKD. The CDR3 runs 15 residues. The CDR3 DNA sequence: TGTGCCATCAGTCAGGGGAGGCCGAACACCGGGGAGCTGTTTTTT. Amino acids: CAISQGRPNTGELFF.

The rearrangement links TRBV3-1 (or the pseudogene TRBV3-2) to TRBJ2-3; no firm D call. The CDR3 length is 12 residues. Trimming left V 1 base short and J 5 bases short, with 4 bases between. The germline gives CDR1 LGHDT, CDR2 YNNKEL (reference sequence). CDR3 loop: CASSQVGDTQYF. For the CDR3, the DNA is TGTGCCAGCAGCCAAGTGGGAGATACGCAGTATTTT.

V gene TRBV27 combines with J gene TRBJ2-6, with D tentatively TRBD2 (5 bases). Trimming removed 4 bases at V and 0 bases at J, with 10 bases between. This CDR3 region has 16 residues. Germline V gene sequence: CDR1 MNHEY, CDR2 SMNVEV (reference sequence). The CDR3: CASSSIGVSGANVLTF. Here the CDR3 DNA reads TGTGCCAGCAGTTCAATCGGGGTCTCTGGGGCCAACGTCCTGACTTTC.

The chain joins TRBV7-2 to TRBJ1-2, with 7 bases lining up with TRBD1. Trimming took 1 base from V and 4 from J; bases not matched to a gene: 12. The CDR3 contains 17 residues. Germline CDR1 reads SGHTA; CDR2 reads FQGNSA. CDR3 amino acids: CASSLENARGLSYGYTF. Written as DNA, the CDR3 is TGTGCCAGCAGCTTAGAAAACGCGAGGGGGCTCAGCTATGGCTACACCTTC.

The V gene is TRBV5-4, the J gene TRBJ1-5, with D unresolved. Looked up from germline, CDR1 is SGHNT and CDR2 is YYREEE (reference sequence). The length of the CDR3 is 15 residues. V lost 0 bases, J lost 9 bases, and 16 bases lay in between. CDR3 in DNA: TGTGCCAGCAGCTTGGTCGGGTTTAATCTTCGGCCCCAGCATTTT. It codes for CASSLVGFNLRPQHF.

The chain joins TRBV6-1 to TRBJ2-2; no firm D call. Trimming pared 4 bases from V and 6 bases from J, leaving 18 bases between. Germline V gene data show CDR1 as MNHNS and CDR2 as SASEGT. The CDR3 totals 16 residues. DNA of the CDR3: TGTGCCAGCAGTGGGTCTGGAGACAACTTCCCCGGGGAGCTGTTTTTT. It is translated as CASSGSGDNFPGELFF.

The chain uses TRBV19 and TRBJ1-1, with TRBD1 identical over 9 bases. The CDR3 extends over 16 amino acids. CDR1 is LNHDA, CDR2 SQIVND, per germline (reference sequence). Germline trimming cut 5 bases from V and 4 bases from J; bases unmatched to any gene: 11. CDR3 sequence reads: CASSPRTGEGTTEAFF. CDR3 DNA sequence: TGTGCCAGTAGTCCTCGGACAGGGGAAGGGACCACTGAAGCTTTCTTT.

This chain links TRBV6-5 with TRBJ2-3; 13 positions agree with TRBD2. CDR3 length: 15 amino acids. Germline V gene sequence: CDR1 MNHEY, CDR2 SVGAGI. After removal of 6 bases from V and 4 bases from J, the junction contained 4 bases not matched to a gene. CDR3 sequence (DNA): TGTGCCAGCAGCCCCACTAGCGGGGGGGCAGATACGCAGTATTTT. Amino acids: CASSPTSGGADTQYF.

V gene TRBV5-8 combines with J gene TRBJ1-4; 12 bases fit TRBD1. The CDR3 consists of 14 residues. The V segment lost 4 bases and the J segment 8 bases; nucleotides outside the gene matches: 3. Germline V CDR1 and CDR2: SGHTS, YDEGEE. The CDR3 protein is CASSTGQGAEKLFF. CDR3 in DNA: TGTGCCAGCAGCACGGGACAGGGGGCAGAAAAACTGTTTTTT.